Shown below are 10 T cell receptor beta chains from a single sample sequenced in a study of blood T cell repertoires in COVID-19. Sequencing was performed with immunoSEQ multiplex PCR; in TCRdb, only in-frame clones are kept and a portion is missing. The profile shows 100,000 to 150,000 clones, roughly nine tenths of them singletons. What was sequenced was peripheral blood. Receptors were obtained from a woman aged 70-85 years with COVID-19, enrolled during active disease.

This chain joins TRBV24-1 and TRBJ1-2, with D perhaps TRBD1 (5 bases). The CDR3 has 11 residues. Trimming left V 3 bases short and J 8 bases short, with 6 bases between. CDR1 is KGHDR, CDR2 SFDVKD, per germline. The CDR3 spells CATSDGGGYTF. CDR3 DNA: TGTGCCACCAGTGATGGGGGGGGCTACACCTTC.

This rearrangement joins TRBV6-5 to TRBJ1-4, with a tentative D call TRBD1 (5 bases). The CDR3 is 13 residues long. With 7 bases removed from V and 8 bases from J, the gap between germline ends came to 14 bases. The germline V gene encodes CDR1 MNHEY and CDR2 SVGAGI. The CDR3, as DNA: TGTGCCAGCACCCTCGCGGGGGGGGAAAAACTGTTTTTT. Protein sequence: CASTLAGGEKLFF.

The chain recombines TRBV4-1 with TRBJ2-2; maybe TRBD1 (6 bases). Trimming pared 4 bases from V and 5 bases from J, leaving 17 bases between. Germline V lookup: CDR1 MGHRA, CDR2 YSYEKL. The CDR3 loop spans 16 amino acids. The CDR3 DNA follows: TGCGCCAGCAGCCCACGGGTGGCTACAGGGACCGGGGAGCTGTTTTTT. Protein product: CASSPRVATGTGELFF.

This clone was seen a single time. The V call is TRBV14, the J call TRBJ1-1, with unresolved D. Germline V gene sequence: CDR1 SGHDN, CDR2 FVKESK. The CDR3 is made up of 13 amino acids. V lost 5 bases, J lost 0 bases, and 7 bases lay in between. The CDR3 loop is CASSELLNTEAFF. The DNA for the CDR3 is TGTGCCAGCAGCGAGTTGTTGAACACTGAAGCTTTCTTT.

The rearrangement uses TRBV7-3 and TRBJ2-7; no reliable D call. This CDR3 has 12 residues. Germline CDR1 SGHTA, CDR2 FQGTGA. V gave up 1 base and J gave up 7 bases, with 8 bases separating them. The CDR3 sequence is CASSLNEEEQYF. DNA of the CDR3: TGTGCCAGCAGCTTAAATGAGGAAGAGCAGTACTTC.

This clone was seen once. The J gene is TRBJ1-5, the V gene TRBV4-1; 9 bases map to TRBD1. The germline V gene has CDR1 MGHRA and CDR2 YSYEKL. V was clipped by 4 bases and J by 5 bases; unmatched bases: 6. This CDR3 region has 15 residues. This chain's CDR3 is CASSPGQGFDQPQHF. Written as DNA, the CDR3 is TGCGCCAGCAGCCCGGGACAGGGATTTGATCAGCCCCAGCATTTT.

There are a few counts of this clone. The chain has TRBV23-1 and TRBJ1-4; D is uncertain. TRBV23-1 is an ORF, with its function uncertain. Trimming cost V 9 bases and J 6 bases, with 14 bases left between them. The CDR3 loop spans 13 amino acids. For the CDR3, the DNA is TGCGCCAGAGTCGTCAGGTTTTATGAAAAACTGTTTTTT. Residues: CARVVRFYEKLFF.

The rearrangement joins TRBV18 to TRBJ1-1; 8 nucleotides match TRBD1. CDR1 and CDR2 from the germline V gene are KGHSH and LQKENI. The V segment lost 3 bases and the J segment 6 bases; nucleotides outside the gene matches: 12. The CDR3 length is 16 residues. The CDR3 DNA reads TGTGCCAGCTCACCTGCCAGGACAGGGCCCGTCCCTGAAGCTTTCTTT. The encoded protein is CASSPARTGPVPEAFF.

The chain uses TRBV6-5 and TRBJ1-3, with TRBD1 as a possible D gene (5 bases). The CDR3 extends over 14 amino acids. With 6 bases removed from V and 0 bases from J, the gap between germline ends came to 9 bases. Germline CDR1 MNHEY, CDR2 SVGAGI. In DNA form, the CDR3 reads TGTGCCAGCAGCTCAGGGAACTCTGGAAACACCATATATTTT. Residues: CASSSGNSGNTIYF.

V is TRBV14 and J is TRBJ2-7; D perhaps matches TRBD1 (6 bases). Trimming shortened V by 2 bases and J by 6 bases, and 11 bases separated the two germline ends. Germline values: CDR1 SGHDN, CDR2 FVKESK. The CDR3 contains 13 residues. The CDR3 is CASSQITGTEQYF. As DNA, the CDR3 is TGTGCCAGCAGCCAAATAACAGGGACCGAGCAGTACTTC.